This T cell receptor beta chain was obtained from a study of response to subunit inactivated influenza vaccine. Study results and caveats: The authors offered the suggestion that each seasonal influenza vaccination recruits few new T cells.

TCRdb passed the RT-PCR reads through MiXCR, listing each CDR3 protein once. Among about 500,000 distinct CDR3 sequences, roughly 13% were seen once, and the ten largest hold about 12%. With respect to this clonotype: As yet, its antigen is unknown.

Germline CDR1 and CDR2: SGHRS and YFSETQ. V lost 0 bases to trimming and J lost 8 bases; unmatched junction nucleotides: 1. This CDR3 has 13 amino acids. This sequence joins TRBV5-1 and TRBJ2-4, with 8 bases aligning to TRBD1. The TCR was taken from a man in his fifties who received an inactivated influenza vaccine. The source material was PBMCs from blood, sampled 40 to 50 days after vaccination. In nucleotides, the CDR3 is TGCGCCAGCAGCTTGGCCAGGGGGCACATTCAGTACTTC. Its translation: CASSLARGHIQYF.